The TCR beta chain under discussion was sequenced for a study of cytomegalovirus exposure and HLA in healthy donors listed by TCRdb under 2017. General notes on the study: According to an earlier analysis of around 600 of the donors, about 179 million T cells yielded roughly 110 million unique TCR beta sequences and about 300 Gb of sequence data. An earlier analysis of some 600 of the donors applied high-throughput TCR beta sequencing to assess whether each TCR beta V gene segment acted as functional or pseudogenic. The genetic ancestry cluster associated with self-reported Caucasian donors included 81% of the roughly 400 genotyped donors. The study aimed to test whether signatures of past pathogen exposure could be identified by cataloging public T cell receptors. An early release covering just under 650 HLA-typed donors comprised about 300 gigabases of sequencing data and approximately 85 million unique TCR sequences. The number of typed donors differed by locus: roughly 620-640 for A, B, C, DRB1 and DQB1; 522 for DQA1; approximately 600 for DPA1; and some 430 for DPB1. Donor age, sex, ethnicity and CMV serostatus were collected together with the repertoire data. Genome-wide SNP genotypes for about 65% of the roughly 700 donors were used in a later genetic analysis, which treated that subset as a discovery cohort. In the later analysis, no new phenotypic data were used to find candidate immune exposures; instead, reliance was placed on TCR beta sequences and their occurrence across donors. Roughly five DR-DQ haplotypes were handled as single units for association and clustering, since linkage in the cohort was strong. HLA typing included class I and class II loci at four-digit resolution. Across about 370 genotyped donors of the cohort, an average of about 240,000 unique TCR beta nucleotide sequences per donor were sequenced, and around 20% of those sequences were non-productive. The study combined high-throughput TCR immunosequencing, statistical association of individual TCRs with disease status, and machine learning to predict cytomegalovirus infection status. Along with the approximately 650-subject first cohort, a separate validation cohort of over a hundred different subjects was used. All discovery cohort repertoires had been generated using a single sequencing platform. Using immunosequencing, the study profiled T cell repertoires from about 610 subjects and related those repertoires to cytomegalovirus serostatus. A later analysis re-examined previously published TCR beta repertoires from several hundred donors and added high-resolution HLA genotyping to investigate patterns of TCR occurrence. The research as a whole found: While some public TCRs were present in many individuals, most TCR sequences turned up only very rarely across donors. A later analysis found that most CMV-associated TCR beta chains appeared HLA-restricted, with HLA associations seemingly driven largely by CMV exposure. Specific HLA alleles were associated with over 15,000 TCR beta sequences at a false discovery rate of 0.05 in a later analysis. The presence/absence analyses assumed that sequencing depth was roughly uniform across donors, and that assumption may not be true. A later analysis reported that several top co-occurrence clusters appeared linked to parvovirus B19, influenza, CMV and Epstein-Barr virus. Broadly in line with IMGT annotations, most TCR beta V segments showed up in productive rearrangements about 87% or about 30% of the time in an earlier analysis of some 590 of the donors. In a later genetic analysis, fewer N-insertions in productive TCRs were reported among donors in an Asian-associated ancestry cluster than the roughly 640-donor mean. A later analysis found that HLA-associated TCR beta chains were more clonally expanded and had lower generation probabilities than equally common non-associated chains. Correlated functional status among segregating V segments might reflect linkage disequilibrium, but an unknown experimental factor could not be ruled out. The authors suggested that the approach could potentially be generalized to other disease states and immunological phenotypes. The only immune exposure information available for the cohort was CMV serostatus. The classifier was reported to diagnose cytomegalovirus status with high specificity and sensitivity in both the original cohort and the validation cohort. A few of the identified cytomegalovirus-associated TCR beta chains were confirmed in vitro to be specific for cytomegalovirus antigens. A further reported finding was that TCR beta sequences accurately predicted the HLA-A and HLA-B alleles for most subjects in the first cohort. Because HLA typing was missing for some donors at each locus, association tests included only the typed subset. A later analysis found that TCR association rates varied across HLA loci, with DRB1 alleles showing the most associated TCRs and HLA-C alleles the fewest. The cohort was sequenced for TCR beta chains only, and without alpha or paired-chain data the features that could be detected were limited. The earlier analysis of around 600 of the donors excluded over 15 rarely observed V segments, including chromosome 9 orphons, because counts were too low. The study listed 150 to 200 TCR beta chains as associated with cytomegalovirus. When HLA alleles, especially DR and DQ, strongly co-occurred, TCR associations were difficult to assign to individual alleles. A cluster of highly shared sequence variants was judged likely to represent a technical artifact of the sequencing pipeline. An association between a missense DCLRE1C variant and V-gene and J-gene trimming of TCR beta chains was found in a later genetic analysis and replicated in an independent cohort.

Of note for this clone: Its target antigen remains unknown. No base qualities exist here, and no much larger clone lies one base off it.

Libraries came from the immunoSEQ multiplex PCR assay. For the multiplex PCR, a mixture combining 60 forward primers for TCR Vbeta segments and 13 reverse primers for TCR Jbeta segments was used. Amplification of the CDR3 region of rearranged TCR beta genes was performed with a multiplex PCR assay on genomic DNA. Amplified TCR beta libraries were sequenced as 87-base-pair reads on the Illumina HiSeq System. In the original analysis: In a later analysis, tens of millions of unique TCR beta chains were counted across the 690 or so repertoires, and around 11 million of these chains were shared by at least two donors. A nearest-neighbor algorithm error-corrected the raw reads and collapsed the reads into unique sequences, merging closely related sequences to remove PCR and sequencing errors. Alignment of CDR3 sequences to IMGT reference sequences was used to assign V, D and J gene segments. For a sequence to be retained, at least a six-nucleotide match to both a V gene segment and a J gene segment was required. A rearrangement was called productive if the CDR3 had no stop codons and remained in frame with V and J, and every other rearrangement was called non-productive. Following IMGT convention, CDR3 was defined as the stretch from the second conserved V-encoded cysteine to the conserved J-encoded phenylalanine. Sequences without an unambiguous match to a single V gene segment were excluded from the earlier analysis of about 600 of the donors. An earlier analysis of approximately 590 of the donors called V segments functional above 56.7% productive rearrangements and segregating when the between-donor standard deviation exceeded 5%. A statistical classification framework was developed to diagnose cytomegalovirus status using the catalog of TCR beta chain sequences. A later analysis assigned V and J genes by comparing TCR nucleotide sequences with IMGT/GENE-DB human TR gene sequences. Using the TCRdist pipeline, a later analysis assigned CDR3 sequences along with most-parsimonious VDJ recombination scenarios. In a later analysis, every TCR beta chain was defined by the combination of its CDR3 amino acid sequence and its V-gene family, and reads without a unique V-gene family were dropped. A later analysis removed over 500 highly shared, low-generation-probability nucleotide sequences to deal with suspected cross-contamination and a sequencing artifact. In a later analysis, a clonal expansion index was calculated for each public chain from normalized within-repertoire ranks of inferred template counts. A later analysis computed generation probabilities with a VDJ recombination model fitted to out-of-frame rearrangements, and checked the results against IGoR. Hypergeometric tests were used in a later analysis to score TCR-TCR, TCR-HLA and TCR-CMV co-occurrence, with a repertoire-size bias correction applied to the TCR pairs. In a later analysis, false discovery rates were estimated by permuting HLA or CMV assignments 20 times. A later analysis grouped co-occurring TCRs with DBSCAN, adding TCRdist sequence similarity when clustering within HLA-allele-positive subsets. For co-occurrence clustering, repertoires with fewer than 30,000 or more than 120,000 public chains were excluded, along with five or six repertoires with anomalous nucleotide sharing. Here the immuneACCESS table is served through TCRdb, limited to in-frame sequences with V and J called. Missing clones are a known gap in these copies; in checked studies unresolved V genes cover under half, and the rest lacks a known reason. V and J calls and clone size are those listed in that table; D and trimming were worked out from the DNA. The sample table holds hundreds of thousands of clones, of which almost 80% were seen once. In total, the top ten clones hold around 1.8% of the sample.

The cohort comprised 550 to 700 healthy bone marrow donors. All cohort members were sampled while nominally healthy, although unrecorded immune exposures were likely present. The donor was CMV seronegative and was included in the group of hundreds of seronegative cohort members. A peripheral blood sample was collected from each donor, and TCR beta sequencing was performed on peripheral blood mononuclear cells. Genomic DNA extraction from the blood cell samples was performed with the Qiagen DNeasy Blood Extraction Kit. Sequencing used PBMCs. This TCR was recovered from a man between 18 and 35 years old in good health and CMV-seronegative.

The bases read TGTGCCAGCAAGATACAGGGGGCGAATGAAAAACTGTTTTTT. The resulting protein is CASKIQGANEKLFF. The sequence is built from TRBV27 and TRBJ1-4; TRBD1 agrees with 9 junctional bases. The CDR3 goes from the cysteine to the phenylalanine over 14 residues. Only CDR3 DNA remains: 42 bases, in frame from the first base. The germline V gene (reference sequence) yields MNHEY for CDR1 and SMNVEV for CDR2. The germline V end is reduced by 7 bases and the J end by 5 bases; junction bases left unmatched: 5.